Shown below are 11 T cell receptor beta chains from a single sample sequenced in a study of spatial heterogeneity in lung cancer. One entry per CDR3 protein, called by TCRdb with MiXCR from the 5' RACE reads. The top ten clones hold around 17% of a sample with some 120,000 distinct CDR3 sequences, 12% of them seen once. The time point here: blood at routine non-recurrence follow-up after resection. TCRs were sequenced from unsorted whole RNA of tumor, nontumor lung or PBMC. The sequencing used PBMCs, collected at follow-up. These TCRs come from a male donor with early-stage non-small cell lung cancer.

The V and J genes are TRBV10-3 and TRBJ2-7; D may match TRBD1 or TRBD2 (6 bases each). Trimming pared 6 bases from V and 2 bases from J, leaving 11 bases between. Germline CDR1 and CDR2: ENHRY and SYGVKD. The CDR3 has 13 amino acids. CDR3 region: CAIRTGAPYEQYF. The CDR3 bases are TGTGCCATCAGGACGGGGGCGCCCTACGAGCAGTACTTC.

This clonotype showed up just a few times. The V gene is TRBV6-5, the J gene TRBJ2-4, with D unresolved. The CDR3 has 16 amino acids. Trimming shortened V by 5 bases and J by 0 bases, and 14 bases separated the two germline ends. Germline V lookup: CDR1 MNHEY, CDR2 SVGAGI. CDR3 sequence reads: CASSPPTRLAKNIQYF. CDR3 DNA: TGTGCCAGCAGTCCCCCGACCAGACTAGCCAAAAACATTCAGTACTTC.

The V and J genes are TRBV6-5 and TRBJ2-7, with TRBD1 matching over 8 bases. V trimming: 5 bases; J trimming: 3 bases; junction bases outside the gene matches: 9. Germline V CDR1 and CDR2: MNHEY, SVGAGI. The CDR3 covers 15 residues. For the CDR3, the DNA is TGTGCCAGCAGTCCCTCGGCCGGGACAGGCTACGAGCAGTACTTC. This gives the protein CASSPSAGTGYEQYF.

This rearrangement joins TRBV28 to TRBJ1-2; 7 bases are a match to TRBD1. From germline, CDR1 is MDHEN and CDR2 SYDVKM. J lost 4 bases, V lost 8 bases, and 13 bases had no gene match. This CDR3 has 15 residues. The CDR3 sequence is CASRSGTQGTYGYTF. The DNA for the CDR3 is TGTGCCAGCCGGTCGGGCACACAGGGGACCTATGGCTACACCTTC.

This clonotype appeared a few times. The gene calls are TRBV6-1 and TRBJ1-1; D is unclear. Germline CDR1 reads MNHNS; CDR2 reads SASEGT. Trimming stripped 2 bases from V and 2 bases from J, with 9 bases between. The CDR3 is made up of 14 amino acids. In DNA, the CDR3 is TGTGCCAGCAGTGAATACGGCGGAAACACTGAAGCTTTCTTT. It yields the protein CASSEYGGNTEAFF.

This clonotype was observed at least ten times. The rearrangement links TRBV27 to TRBJ2-7; tentatively, D is TRBD1 (6 bases). This CDR3 spans 12 amino acids. Germline V lookup: CDR1 MNHEY, CDR2 SMNVEV (reference sequence). Trimming shortened V by 2 bases and J by 5 bases, and 7 bases separated the two germline ends. CDR3: CASSLTGNEQYF. In nucleotides, the CDR3 is TGTGCCAGCAGTTTAACAGGGAACGAGCAGTACTTC.

As to this clonotype: At one end the junction does not follow the germline gene, possibly because of a read error. The chain has TRBV7-2 and TRBJ2-7; possible D gene TRBD2, 5 bases. Germline V lookup: CDR1 SGHTA, CDR2 FQGNSA. This CDR3 contains 14 residues. The CDR3, as DNA: TGTGCCAGCAGCTTAGAGGGCTCTGCGCGGGCCCGAAACTTC. It encodes CASSLEGSARARNF.

This clonotype has just a few counts. The chain has TRBV5-1 and TRBJ2-3; D call uncertain. CDR1 is SGHRS and CDR2 is YFSETQ in the germline V gene. V was cut by 0 bases and J by 1 base, with 12 bases left in between. The CDR3 is 16 amino acids. CDR3 sequence reads: CASSLDGRRRTDTQYF. CDR3 coding DNA: TGCGCCAGCAGCTTGGACGGAAGACGGCGCACAGATACGCAGTATTTT.

This chain uses TRBV28 with TRBJ2-1, with TRBD2 as a possible D gene (5 bases). Germline CDR1 and CDR2: MDHEN and SYDVKM. The V end was cut by 1 base, the J end by 6 bases, with 13 bases between. The CDR3 sequence is 15 residues long. CDR3 protein: CASSLLIGLGNEQFF. The CDR3 DNA follows: TGTGCCAGCAGTTTATTGATTGGACTGGGCAATGAGCAGTTCTTC.

The V gene is TRBV2, the J gene TRBJ1-2, with a tentative D call TRBD1 (6 bases). Germline CDR1 reads SNHLY; CDR2 reads FYNNEI. Trimming removed 4 bases from V and 3 bases from J, with 12 bases in between. The CDR3 length is 14 residues. The CDR3 DNA is TGTGCCAGCAGTGGTTTTCAGGGGTACTATGGCTACACCTTC. This codes for CASSGFQGYYGYTF.

This clonotype has at least ten counts. V gene TRBV20-1 combines with J gene TRBJ1-2; 7 bases line up with TRBD1. Trimming at V came to 3 bases and at J to 5 bases, leaving 12 bases not matched to a gene. The V gene's germline CDR1 is DFQATT and CDR2 SNEGSKA (reference sequence). The CDR3 length is 15 residues. Here the CDR3 DNA reads TGCAGTGCTAGGGCCCAGGCCGGACAGGAGTATGGCTACACCTTC. Encoded protein: CSARAQAGQEYGYTF.